This T cell receptor beta chain was captured by sequencing in a study of a mutant IDH1 vaccine in newly diagnosed glioma. Sequenced by immunoSEQ multiplex PCR; TCRdb stores in-frame clones only, minus some. Of 100,000 to 120,000 clones listed, about 90% were seen once; the top ten hold 0.55% to 0.7%. Specified time point: week 11, during vaccination. Every single dose of the vaccine, 300 ug of mutant IDH1 20-mer peptide, came with topical imiquimod. The length of the CDR3 is 14 residues. Unmatched junction bases numbered 4, after V lost 4 bases and J lost 6 bases. From germline, CDR1 is MNHEY and CDR2 SMNVEV (reference sequence). With regard to this clone: Antigen unknown.

The specimen was PBMCs, collected from a glioma patient whose treatment included an IDH1 peptide vaccine. The J gene is TRBJ1-5, the V gene TRBV27, with TRBD1 identical over 9 bases. This TCR came from a woman aged 45-65 years with glioma. This chain's CDR3 is CASSWTGASQPQHF. CDR3 in DNA: TGTGCCAGCAGTTGGACAGGGGCTAGTCAGCCCCAGCATTTT.